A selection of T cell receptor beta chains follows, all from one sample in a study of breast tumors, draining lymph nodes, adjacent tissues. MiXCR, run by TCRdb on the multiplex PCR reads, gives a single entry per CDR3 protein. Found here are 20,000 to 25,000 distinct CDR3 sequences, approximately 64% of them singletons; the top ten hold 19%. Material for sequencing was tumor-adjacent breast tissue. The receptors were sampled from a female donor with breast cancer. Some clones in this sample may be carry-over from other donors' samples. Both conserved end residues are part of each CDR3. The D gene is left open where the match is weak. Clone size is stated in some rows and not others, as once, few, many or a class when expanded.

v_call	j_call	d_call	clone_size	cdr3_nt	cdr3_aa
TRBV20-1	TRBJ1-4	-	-	TGCAGTGCCCGAGAGGGTTTTTCAGACGAAAAACTGTTTTTT	CSAREGFSDEKLFF
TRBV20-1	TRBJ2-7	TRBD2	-	TGCAGTGCTATAAGGCCGACTAGCGGGAGGAGGGAGCAGTACTTC	CSAIRPTSGRREQYF
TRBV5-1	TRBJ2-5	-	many	TGCGCCAGCAGCCCACGCACTGGGCGAGACACCCAGTACTTC	CASSPRTGRDTQYF
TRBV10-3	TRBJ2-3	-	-	TGTGCCATCAGTGTGGGGGGGGCTAGCACAGATACGCAGTATTTT	CAISVGGASTDTQYF
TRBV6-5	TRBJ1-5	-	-	TGTGCCAGCAGTTACTATCCGAAAGGGAGCAATCAGCCCCAGCATTTT	CASSYYPKGSNQPQHF
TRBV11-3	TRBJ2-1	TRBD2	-	TGTGCCAGCAGCTCGAAGCGGGAGGGCCGAAGCAATGAGCAGTTCTTC	CASSSKREGRSNEQFF
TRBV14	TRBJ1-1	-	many	TGTGCCAGCAGCCAAGAGGGGGGGCTGAACACTGAAGCTTTCTTT	CASSQEGGLNTEAFF
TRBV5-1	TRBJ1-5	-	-	TGCGCCAGCAGCTTGGGGCGGGGGGGAAGCAATCAGCCCCAGCATTTT	CASSLGRGGSNQPQHF
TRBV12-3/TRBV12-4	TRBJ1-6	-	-	TGTGCCAGCAGTTTGGGTCAGGGCCACAGGAATTCACCCCTCCACTTT	CASSLGQGHRNSPLHF
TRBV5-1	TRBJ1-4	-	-	TGCGCCAGCAGTTCCGAGGGCGCCGGTAATGAAAAACTGTTTTTT	CASSSEGAGNEKLFF
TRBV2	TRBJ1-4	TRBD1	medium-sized	TGTGCCACCCGACAGGGTCTGGTCGCAACTAATGAAAAACTGTTTTTT	CATRQGLVATNEKLFF
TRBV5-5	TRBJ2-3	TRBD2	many	TGTGCCAGCAGCTTGGGACTAGCGGGGGGAGGGACAGATACGCAGTATTTT	CASSLGLAGGGTDTQYF
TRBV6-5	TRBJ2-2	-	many	TGTGCCAGCAGTTACTCTCGGGCTCGCAACACCGGGGAGCTGTTTTTT	CASSYSRARNTGELFF
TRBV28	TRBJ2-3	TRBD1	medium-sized	TGTGCCAGCAGAGGTAGGACAGGCACCAACACAGATACGCAGTATTTT	CASRGRTGTNTDTQYF
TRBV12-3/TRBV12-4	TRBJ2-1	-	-	TGTGCCAGCAGTTTCTCGAGCCGACGCTCCTACAATGAGCAGTTCTTC	CASSFSSRRSYNEQFF
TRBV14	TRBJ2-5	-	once	TGTGCCAGCGGTCAGGACTTGCGGGAGACCCAGTACTTC	CASGQDLRETQYF
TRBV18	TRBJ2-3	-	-	TGTGCCAGCTCACCTATAGCGTTTTCAAGCACAGATACGCAGTATTTT	CASSPIAFSSTDTQYF
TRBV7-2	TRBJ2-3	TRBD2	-	TGTGCCAGCAGCTTAGTGACTAGCGGGGGGGATACGCAGTATTTT	CASSLVTSGGDTQYF
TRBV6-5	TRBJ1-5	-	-	TGTGCCAGCAGCCAACAAGGCCAGCCCCAGCATTTT	CASSQQGQPQHF
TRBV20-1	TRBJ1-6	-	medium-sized	TGCAGTGCTAGACCTAGGACGGTGAGCTCCTATAATTCACCCCTCCACTTT	CSARPRTVSSYNSPLHF
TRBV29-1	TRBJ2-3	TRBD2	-	TGCAGCGTTGTCCTTTGCCTGACTAGCCCGAGCACAGATACGCAGTATTTT	CSVVLCLTSPSTDTQYF
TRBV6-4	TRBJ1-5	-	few	TGTGCCAGCAGTGCGGATAGGGGTCAGCCCCAGCATTTT	CASSADRGQPQHF
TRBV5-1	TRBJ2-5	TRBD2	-	TGCGCCAGCAGTCCAGGGACTAGCGGGAGTGCAGAGTACTTC	CASSPGTSGSAEYF
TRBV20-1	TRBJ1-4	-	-	-	CSARDWLANNEQFFGPGLEKLFF
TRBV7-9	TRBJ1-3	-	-	TGTGCCAGCAGCTTAGCTGTCACTGGAAACACCATATATTTT	CASSLAVTGNTIYF
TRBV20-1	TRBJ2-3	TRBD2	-	TGCAGTGCCTCATTCGGACTAGCGAGCACAGATACGCAGTATTTT	CSASFGLASTDTQYF
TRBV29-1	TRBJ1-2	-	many	TGCAGCGTTGGTTACGGTGGCTACACCTTC	CSVGYGGYTF
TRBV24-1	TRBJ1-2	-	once	TGTGCCACCAGTGACAGCCGACAGAGTTTCTATGGCTACACCTTC	CATSDSRQSFYGYTF
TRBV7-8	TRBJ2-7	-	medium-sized	TGTGCCAGCAGCTTACTACAGGCCTACGAGCAGTACTTC	CASSLLQAYEQYF
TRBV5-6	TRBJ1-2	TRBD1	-	TGTGCCAGCAGAGGGGCAGGGGGCTACTATGGCTACACCTTC	CASRGAGGYYGYTF
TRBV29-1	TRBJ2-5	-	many	TGCAGCGTTGGCACCGCCGGAGGGGGCTTC	CSVGTAGGGF
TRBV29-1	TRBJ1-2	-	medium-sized	TGCAGCGTCCCCGGCTCGGGGGGCTACACCTTC	CSVPGSGGYTF
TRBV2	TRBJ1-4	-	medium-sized	TGTGCCAGCCACAGGGCAGGAGAAAAACTGTTTTTT	CASHRAGEKLFF
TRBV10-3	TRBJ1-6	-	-	TGTGCCACCCATCCCTGGGGGCAGAATAATTCACCCCTCCACTTT	CATHPWGQNNSPLHF
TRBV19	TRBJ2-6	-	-	TGTGCCAGTAGTATAAAGGTCTCTGGGGCCAACGTCCTGACTTTC	CASSIKVSGANVLTF
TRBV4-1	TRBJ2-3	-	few	TGCGCCAGCAGCCAAGACAACAGTTACACAGATACGCAGTATTTT	CASSQDNSYTDTQYF
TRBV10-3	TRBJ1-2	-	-	TGTGCCATCAGTGTTGACTCCAACTATGGCTACACCTTC	CAISVDSNYGYTF
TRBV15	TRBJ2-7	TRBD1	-	TGTGCCACCAGCAGTTACGACCGGGACAGGGCGTACGAGCAGTACTTC	CATSSYDRDRAYEQYF
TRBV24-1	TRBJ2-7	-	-	TGTGCCAGCAGTTTGGGAGCTAAAACCTACGAGCAGTACTTC	CASSLGAKTYEQYF
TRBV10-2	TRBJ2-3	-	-	TGCGCCAGCAGTGAAAGAGCGAACACAGATACGCAGTATTTT	CASSERANTDTQYF
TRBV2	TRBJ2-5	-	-	TGTGCCAGCAGTGAGCGAAGGCAAGAGACCCAGTACTTC	CASSERRQETQYF
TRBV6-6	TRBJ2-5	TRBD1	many	TGTGCCAGCAGAGACAGGGGGGGAGGAGAAGAGACCCAGTACTTC	CASRDRGGGEETQYF
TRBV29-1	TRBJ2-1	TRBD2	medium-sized	TGCAGCGTTGACCCTTACCAGACTAGCGGGAGGTCCGACAATGAGCAGTTCTTC	CSVDPYQTSGRSDNEQFF
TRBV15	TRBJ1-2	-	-	TGTGCCACCAGCAGACTTTCCGGGACACCCCTCTCCTATGGCTACACCTTC	CATSRLSGTPLSYGYTF
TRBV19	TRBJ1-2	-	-	TGTGCCAGTACCCCAAGCGCTACCTATGGCTACACCTTC	CASTPSATYGYTF
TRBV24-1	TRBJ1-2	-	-	TGTGCCACCAGTGAGGGCGGCGGGTATGGCTACACCTTC	CATSEGGGYGYTF
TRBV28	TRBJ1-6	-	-	TGTGCCAGCAAAAGCAGAGCCTTTAATTCACCCCTCCACTTT	CASKSRAFNSPLHF
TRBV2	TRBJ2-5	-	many	TGTGCCAGCAGTGATATTATTCGTGAGACCCAGTACTTC	CASSDIIRETQYF
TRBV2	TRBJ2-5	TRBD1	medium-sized	TGTGCCAGCAGTTCCACAGGGGGAGGAGAGACCCAGTACTTC	CASSSTGGGETQYF
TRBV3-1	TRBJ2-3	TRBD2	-	TGTGCCAGCAGCCCGACTAGCGGGTTCACTAGCACAGATACGCAGTATTTT	CASSPTSGFTSTDTQYF
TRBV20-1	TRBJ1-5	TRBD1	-	TGCAGTGCAATAGACAGGGAGGATCATCAGCCCCAGCATTTT	CSAIDREDHQPQHF